One sample yielded the 3 T cell receptor beta chains listed below, sequenced in a study of T cell responses to AZD1222 COVID-19 vaccine. Data came from immunoSEQ multiplex PCR; TCRdb stores just in-frame clones and leaves some out. This table has 100,000 to 150,000 clones, under 90% appearing once. The sample consisted of peripheral blood, taken on day 0 of AZD1222 vaccination. The receptors were gathered from an adult in good health.

The gene calls are TRBV6-1 and TRBJ2-7; 8 bases align to TRBD1. Per the germline V gene, CDR1 is MNHNS and CDR2 is SASEGT. The CDR3 sequence is 15 residues long. V trimming: 5 bases; J trimming: 0 bases; junction bases outside the gene matches: 6. The CDR3 DNA reads TGTGCCAGCAGTCCTGGGACAGGCTTCTCCTACGAGCAGTACTTC. Translating it yields CASSPGTGFSYEQYF.

The chain combines TRBV27 with TRBJ1-3, with D hard to call. The germline CDR1 and CDR2 sequences are MNHEY and SMNVEV (reference sequence). The V end was cut by 8 bases, the J end by 6 bases, with 8 bases between. This CDR3 spans 11 amino acids. In DNA, the CDR3 is TGTGCCAGCGCACGCGAAAACACCATATATTTT. As protein: CASARENTIYF.

The chain couples TRBV11-2 to TRBJ1-5, with D uncertain. Per germline, CDR1 SGHAT and CDR2 FQNNGV. The CDR3 loop spans 13 amino acids. V lost 2 bases to trimming and J lost 1 base, with 3 bases between them. The CDR3 DNA reads as TGTGCCAGCAGCTTAAACAGCAATCAGCCCCAGCATTTT. It is translated as CASSLNSNQPQHF.